The clone carrying this T cell receptor (beta chain) ranks as medium-sized (0.01 to 0.1%). The data are from a study of blood T cell repertoires in COVID-19. Looking at the study overall: COVID-19 samples, acute and convalescent, were from the United States, Italy and Spain. Sources were T cells, B-cell-depleted T cells, or PBMCs; the material itself was cDNA or gDNA.

Authors' methods: Using reference gene primer amplification, nucleated cell counts were estimated. The method was immunoSEQ multiplex PCR; TCRdb's version includes in-frame clones alone and lacks a portion of them. That table furnishes V, J and clone size, whereas the DNA furnished D and trimming. Among about 170,000 clones, 70% to 90% were seen once, and the ten largest hold approximately 1.3%. Germline V gives CDR1 ENHRY, CDR2 SYGVKD. The CDR3 is 13 residues long. The V segment lost 4 bases and the J segment 8 bases; nucleotides outside the gene matches: 5. The chain employs TRBV10-3 and TRBJ1-2; 9 nucleotides agree with TRBD1. This sequence originates from a man between 60 and 75 years old who had recovered from COVID-19. The source material was peripheral blood. The chain's CDR3 is CAISAQGAEGYTF. Written as DNA, the CDR3 is TGTGCCATCAGTGCACAGGGGGCTGAGGGCTACACCTTC.